What follows is one TCR beta chain and its context. Its target antigen remains unknown. No much larger clone is present one base from it, and per-base qualities are unavailable. The 40 or so donors, aged about 6 to 95 years, were systemically healthy Caucasian individuals from Russia. Each donor gave about 9.7 milliliters of peripheral blood, drawn into EDTA-treated Vacutainer tubes. Ficoll-Paque density-gradient centrifugation was used to isolate PBMCs, with at least 6 million per sample. Total RNA, at least 6 micrograms per sample, was extracted from PBMCs with Trizol reagent. Naive CD45RAhigh/CD27high T cell percentages were measured by flow cytometry on a PBMC aliquot from every donor. The data belong to a study of blood T cells in healthy people across ages (dated by TCRdb to the mid-2010s). Context from the whole study: In model experiments, roughly one uniquely barcoded TCR beta cDNA molecule per two T cells was captured by template switching. To track age-related changes in TCR beta repertoire diversity, the study relied on deep sequencing normalized with unique cDNA molecular identifiers. The donors were divided into four age groups: young (average approximately 15 years), middle-aged (about 39), aged (62) and long-lived (82). To avoid experimental bias, donors of different ages were randomly spread across the sequencing lanes. The study analyzed two additional independent replicas of 1 million unique cDNA reads from the same blood draw for two donors, one aged 18 to 30 and one aged 80 or older. Findings and caveats that apply to the study as a whole: The long-lived group showed more naive CD4+ T cells, fewer expanded clones and increased TCR diversity than the aged group, suggesting age selection. Because donor CMV infection status was unknown, age-related changes in expanded clonotypes were potentially confounded. Observed TCR beta diversity per million T cells fell roughly linearly with age, and a significant reduction was already apparent by age around 40. Bulk unsorted PBMC profiling prevented conclusive comparison of naive and antigen-experienced compartments. Observed TCR beta diversity correlated strongly with the percentage of naive T cells measured by flow cytometry. Estimates of total diversity from one million sequenced T cells were regarded as lower bounds and underestimates.

Receptors were amplified or captured by 5' RACE. The sequencer was an Illumina HiSeq 2500. The second PCR ran for about 6 to 12 cycles and used a J-beta primer mix along with a sample-barcoded 5' primer. Each TCR beta cDNA molecule received a unique molecular identifier from a template-switch 5' adaptor carrying 12 random nucleotides. Each sample yielded at least 2.5 million CDR3-containing paired-end reads. First-strand cDNA synthesis was performed from all RNA using the Mint cDNA synthesis kit, with priming by a TRBC-specific oligonucleotide. Following uracil-DNA glycosylase treatment, a first 18-cycle PCR with universal primers M1SS and BC2_uni_R was performed on all cDNA. In the authors' own workflow: Normalization of each sample was performed by random selection of 1 million high-quality reads, each carrying a distinct molecular identifier. Reads with shared molecular identifiers were discarded instead of being binned into consensus sequences. MiTCR, with a Q25 quality threshold and the strictest error-elimination algorithm, was used for CDR3 identification, clonotype clustering and error correction. A nonparametric unseen species model with Euler transformation was used to estimate lower-bound total TCR beta diversity. In-frame beta chains were kept once TCRdb had trimmed the public reads at Q25 with fastp and called clones with MiXCR. Merged by CDR3 protein, the rows form single entries marked with the most common genes and DNA. TCRdb's processing, not the authors' own work, is the source of the V and J calls. This sample lists about 730,000 distinct CDR3 sequences; roughly 44% were detected once. 20% to 25% of the sample comes from the top ten.

At the junction V is shortened by 4 bases and J by 11 bases; bases outside the gene matches: 15. Taken from cysteine to phenylalanine, the CDR3 has 15 residues. The retained sequence is limited to the CDR3, 45 bases, with the frame set at the first base. The origin of this receptor is a woman aged 60 to 75 in good health. The sequenced sample consisted of blood. This chain is built from TRBV12-3 or TRBV12-4 and TRBJ2-5, and TRBD2 matches 8 of the central bases. This receptor has the CDR3 CASSSTIAGLNEQYF. The DNA is as follows: TGTGCCAGCAGTTCCACCATAGCGGGACTCAATGAGCAGTACTTC.